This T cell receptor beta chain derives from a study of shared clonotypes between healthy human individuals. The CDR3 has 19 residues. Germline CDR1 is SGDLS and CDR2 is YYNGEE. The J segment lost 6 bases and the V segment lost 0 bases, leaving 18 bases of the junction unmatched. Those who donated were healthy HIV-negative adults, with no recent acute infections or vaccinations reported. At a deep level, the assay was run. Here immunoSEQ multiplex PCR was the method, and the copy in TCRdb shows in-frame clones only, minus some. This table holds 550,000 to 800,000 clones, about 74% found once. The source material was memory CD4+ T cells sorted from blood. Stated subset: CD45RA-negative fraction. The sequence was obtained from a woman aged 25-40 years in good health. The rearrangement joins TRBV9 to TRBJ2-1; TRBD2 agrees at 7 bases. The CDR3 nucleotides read TGTGCCAGCAGCGTAGCTCAGGCGGCTAGCGGAGCCGGCGGCAATGAGCAGTTCTTC. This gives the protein CASSVAQAASGAGGNEQFF.